These 5 T cell receptor beta chains came from one sample sequenced in a study of blood T cell repertoires in COVID-19. Sequencing used immunoSEQ multiplex PCR; TCRdb keeps in-frame clones, though not all of them. Among roughly 70,000 clones listed, roughly 84% were seen once. The specimen was peripheral blood. These receptors all stem from a human donor in a cohort sampled during active COVID-19.

V and J are TRBV11-2 and TRBJ1-6; maybe TRBD1 (6 bases). This CDR3 contains 15 residues. V shed 4 bases and J shed 5 bases, with 12 bases lying between them. Germline V gene data show CDR1 as SGHAT and CDR2 as FQNNGV. DNA for the CDR3: TGTGCCAGCAGCTCGCAAGCAGGGGATAATTCACCCCTCCACTTT. Protein: CASSSQAGDNSPLHF.

In its sample, this clone was seen many times. The chain recombines TRBV3-1 (or the pseudogene TRBV3-2) with TRBJ1-2; TRBD1 agrees at 7 bases. J was trimmed by 14 bases and V by 0 bases; bases with no gene match: 6. The CDR3 has 12 residues. Germline CDR1 reads LGHDT; CDR2 reads YNNKEL (reference sequence). The CDR3 coding sequence is TGTGCCAGCAGCCAAGAGAGGGGGCGTTTGACCTTC. It yields the protein CASSQERGRLTF.

The chain carries TRBV5-1 and TRBJ2-6, with 10 bases aligning to TRBD1. Germline CDR1 is SGHRS and CDR2 is YFSETQ. The CDR3 length is 18 residues. V shed 8 bases, J shed 0 bases, and the junction held 11 bases outside the gene matches. The CDR3 reads CASARDRGFTSGANVLTF. The CDR3 DNA reads as TGCGCCAGTGCCCGGGACAGGGGATTCACCTCTGGGGCCAACGTCCTGACTTTC. Full variable domain (rest looked up from reference TRBV5-1 and TRBJ2-6): KAGVTQTPRYLIKTRGQQVTLSCSPISGHRSVSWYQQTPGQGLQFLFEYFSETQRNKGNFPGRFSGRQFSNSRSEMNVSTLELGDSALYLCASARDRGFTSGANVLTFGAGSRLTVL.

This chain links TRBV19 with TRBJ1-5; no reliable D call. V gave up 1 base and J gave up 6 bases, with 10 bases separating them. This CDR3 comprises 14 residues. Germline V lookup: CDR1 LNHDA, CDR2 SQIVND (reference sequence). The CDR3 spells CASSIARIGQPQHF. The CDR3 coding sequence is TGTGCCAGTAGTATAGCCAGGATTGGTCAGCCCCAGCATTTT.

The gene calls are TRBV10-3 and TRBJ1-5; D may be TRBD1 (5 bases). The CDR3 covers 14 residues. Trimming pared 3 bases from V and 6 bases from J, leaving 12 bases between. The germline gives CDR1 ENHRY, CDR2 SYGVKD. This CDR3 is CAISDGGEGQPQHF. The CDR3 region has the DNA TGTGCCATCAGTGATGGAGGGGAAGGTCAGCCCCAGCATTTT.